Presented here are 30 T cell receptor beta chains from one specimen sequenced in a study of T-cell memory formation after mild COVID-19. TCRdb analysed the 5' RACE reads with MiXCR anew, one entry per CDR3 protein. The sample carries around 390,000 distinct CDR3 sequences, roughly 15% recorded once. Material: PBMCs or a T cell subset sorted from them (not recorded which). These receptors were taken from a man in his late teens or twenties who had mild COVID-19 (a few samples of this study predate the infection). Cell type and time point are not known.

V usage is TRBV29-1 and J usage is TRBJ1-3, with unresolved D. Germline CDR1 reads SQVTM; CDR2 reads ANQGSEA. The CDR3 runs to 13 residues. V lost 1 base and J lost 9, with 13 bases in between. The CDR3 nucleotides read TGCAGCGTTGAAGCGGAAAGCGAGAGCACCATATATTTT. Translation: CSVEAESESTIYF.

The table lists this clonotype with a few counts. The chain employs TRBV6-6 and TRBJ1-1, with a weak D call TRBD1 (5 bases). Germline CDR1 and CDR2: MNHNY and SVGAGI (reference sequence). CDR3 length: 14 residues. Trimming took 6 bases from V and 0 from J, leaving 11 bases between them. CDR3 sequence reads: CASRRQTMNTEAFF. CDR3 coding DNA: TGTGCCAGCAGGCGACAGACCATGAACACTGAAGCTTTCTTT.

The rearrangement joins TRBV20-1 to TRBJ1-1; D gene ambiguous. The length of the CDR3 is 14 residues. Trimming pared 0 bases from V and 1 base from J, leaving 9 bases between. CDR1 and CDR2 from the germline V gene are DFQATT and SNEGSKA (reference sequence). CDR3 protein: CSARDRRGNTEAFF. As DNA, the CDR3 is TGCAGTGCTAGAGATCGCCGGGGGAACACTGAAGCTTTCTTT.

Many counts were recorded for this clonotype. The J gene is TRBJ2-3, the V gene TRBV12-3 or TRBV12-4; 9 positions agree with TRBD1. V gave up 1 base and J gave up 2 bases; unmatched junction bases: 1. The CDR3 runs 15 residues. CDR3 sequence: CASSLDRGHTDTQYF. The CDR3 DNA is TGTGCCAGCAGTTTAGACAGGGGGCACACAGATACGCAGTATTTT.

The chain is built from TRBV6-5 and TRBJ1-4; D is uncertain. Trimming pared 2 bases from V and 7 bases from J, leaving 11 bases between. This CDR3 is 14 amino acids long. Germline values: CDR1 MNHEY, CDR2 SVGAGI. This chain's CDR3 is CASSYRKGGEKLFF. The CDR3 nucleotides read TGTGCCAGCAGTTACAGGAAGGGAGGTGAAAAACTGTTTTTT.

This clonotype turned up a few times. The chain employs TRBV7-2 and TRBJ2-5; 12 nucleotides match TRBD2. Germline-derived CDR1 and CDR2 are SGHTA and FQGNSA. The length of the CDR3 is 16 residues. V lost 10 bases to trimming and J lost 2 bases; unmatched junction nucleotides: 11. CDR3 bases: TGTGCCACCCACGTACGACTAGCGGGGGAACAAGAGACCCAGTACTTC. As protein: CATHVRLAGEQETQYF.

V gene TRBV28 combines with J gene TRBJ2-7; 7 bases align to TRBD2. Germline CDR1 and CDR2: MDHEN and SYDVKM. The CDR3 consists of 13 residues. The V segment lost 2 bases and the J segment 7 bases; nucleotides outside the gene matches: 5. The DNA of the CDR3 is TGTGCCAGCAGTTTAGCGGGGGTAGGGGAGCAGTACGTC. Protein product: CASSLAGVGEQYV.

The V and J genes are TRBV5-1 and TRBJ1-4; a weak D match, TRBD1 (5 bases). The CDR3 is 16 residues long. Germline V gives CDR1 SGHRS, CDR2 YFSETQ. Trimming shortened V by 0 bases and J by 7 bases, and 16 bases separated the two germline ends. In nucleotides, the CDR3 is TGCGCCAGCAGCTTGGGACGGGGGAATGTAGGTGAAAAACTGTTTTTT. Translating it yields CASSLGRGNVGEKLFF.

The chain recombines TRBV5-4 with TRBJ2-7, with TRBD1 matching 10 bases. The CDR3 contains 14 residues. J lost 5 bases, V lost 3 bases, and 5 bases had no gene match. Germline values: CDR1 SGHNT, CDR2 YYREEE (reference sequence). The CDR3 region is CASSWGQGKDEQYV. The CDR3 nucleotides are TGTGCCAGCAGCTGGGGACAGGGGAAGGACGAGCAGTACGTC.

This chain uses TRBV5-4 with TRBJ2-5; tentatively, D is TRBD1 (6 bases). The CDR3 is 14 residues long. V gave up 4 bases and J gave up 1 base, with 11 bases separating them. The germline V gene has CDR1 SGHNT and CDR2 YYREEE (reference sequence). The chain's CDR3 is CASSGWGLQETQYF. CDR3 nucleotide sequence: TGTGCCAGCAGCGGGTGGGGGCTCCAAGAGACCCAGTACTTC.

A few counts support this clonotype. This chain joins TRBV5-4 and TRBJ2-7; 7 nucleotides agree with TRBD1. V shed 6 bases, J shed 6 bases, and the junction held 6 bases outside the gene matches. The CDR3 runs 12 residues. Germline-derived CDR1 and CDR2 are SGHNT and YYREEE (reference sequence). The CDR3 loop is CASNQGVGEQYF. The CDR3 nucleotides read TGTGCCAGCAACCAGGGGGTCGGCGAGCAGTACTTC.

The chain couples TRBV6-1 to TRBJ2-3; 10 bases agree with TRBD1. J gave up 0 bases and V 11 bases, and 8 bases lay outside the gene matches. This CDR3 contains 15 residues. Germline values: CDR1 MNHNS, CDR2 SASEGT. This CDR3 is CACLEGQGSTDTQYF. CDR3 DNA sequence: TGTGCCTGCCTGGAGGGACAGGGGAGCACAGATACGCAGTATTTT.

The V call is TRBV5-1, the J call TRBJ2-5; 7 nucleotides match TRBD1. The length of the CDR3 is 14 residues. The junction had 4 bases not matched to a gene; V was cut back by 4 bases and J by 1 base. Germline-derived CDR1 and CDR2 are SGHRS and YFSETQ. Here the CDR3 reads CASSTGQVQETQYF. DNA for the CDR3: TGCGCCAGCAGCACCGGACAGGTCCAAGAGACCCAGTACTTC.

This clonotype was seen only a few times. The chain is built from TRBV3-1 and TRBJ2-5; TRBD2 matches 10 bases. The CDR3 is made up of 15 amino acids. Germline CDR1 is LGHDT and CDR2 is YNNKEL (reference sequence). V lost 3 bases and J lost 4; bases outside the gene matches: 5. Written as DNA, the CDR3 is TGTGCCAGCAGCCATACGACTAGCGGGTTAGAGACCCAGTACTTC. Amino acid sequence: CASSHTTSGLETQYF.

This clonotype showed up just a few times. The chain carries TRBV30 and TRBJ1-1, with 10 bases identical to TRBD1. Germline values: CDR1 GTSNPN, CDR2 SVGIG (reference sequence). The CDR3 is 16 residues long. Trimming removed 3 bases from V and 1 base from J; junction bases left unmatched: 8. The chain's CDR3 is CAWRGDRGRRNTEAFF. The CDR3 coding sequence is TGTGCCTGGAGAGGGGACAGGGGTAGGAGGAACACTGAAGCTTTCTTT.

V usage is TRBV4-2 and J usage is TRBJ2-7, with D tentatively TRBD1 or TRBD2 (5 bases each). The CDR3 has 17 residues. Trimming cost V 0 bases and J 3 bases, with 18 bases left between them. In germline, CDR1 is LGHNA, CDR2 YNFKEQ. The CDR3 DNA reads as TGTGCCAGCAGCCAAGATCTGGTCGGGGCAGTTGGCTACGAGCAGTACTTC. Protein sequence: CASSQDLVGAVGYEQYF.

This clonotype was seen a handful of times. The genes are TRBV19 and TRBJ1-5; 7 bases match TRBD1. The V gene's germline CDR1 is LNHDA and CDR2 SQIVND (reference sequence). V gave up 8 bases and J gave up 7 bases; unmatched junction bases: 14. The CDR3 loop spans 15 amino acids. CDR3 in amino acids: CASSATGSGEQPQHF. CDR3 bases: TGTGCCAGTTCAGCGACAGGGTCGGGTGAACAGCCCCAGCATTTT.

This clonotype was seen only a few times. The chain combines TRBV7-2 with TRBJ2-7; either TRBD1 or TRBD2 may fit D (5 bases each). Germline loops: CDR1 SGHTA, CDR2 FQGNSA. The CDR3 is 14 amino acids. Trimming removed 2 bases at V and 8 bases at J, with 16 bases between. The CDR3, as DNA: TGTGCCAGCAGCTTAACAGGTTGGGGGACCCAGCAGTACGTC. Translated, it gives CASSLTGWGTQQYV.

The J gene is TRBJ1-1, the V gene TRBV9; no definite D call. The CDR3 sequence is 13 residues long. With 3 bases removed from V and 5 bases from J, the gap between germline ends came to 11 bases. Germline values: CDR1 SGDLS, CDR2 YYNGEE. The DNA of the CDR3 is TGTGCCAGCAGCGACACTTCAGGAACTGAAGCTTTCTTT. Protein: CASSDTSGTEAFF.

The chain uses TRBV3-1 and TRBJ2-5; 10 bases match TRBD2. J gave up 5 bases and V 1 base, and 7 bases lay outside the gene matches. Germline CDR1 reads LGHDT; CDR2 reads YNNKEL (reference sequence). The CDR3 is 16 amino acids. CDR3 sequence (DNA): TGTGCCAGCAGCCAAGCTTTAGCGGGGGGCCGGGAGACCCAGTACTTC. It encodes CASSQALAGGRETQYF.

This chain joins TRBV18 and TRBJ1-2; D not resolved. V lost 2 bases, J lost 6 bases, and 4 bases lay in between. The germline V gene has CDR1 KGHSH and CDR2 LQKENI. The CDR3 sequence is 11 residues long. As DNA, the CDR3 is TGTGCCAGCTCACCAAATGATGGCTACACCTTC. This codes for CASSPNDGYTF.

The chain's CDR3 is CATTGTEEFF. The CDR3 DNA sequence: TGTGCCACCACCGGGACAGAGGAGTTCTTC. The chain joins TRBV6-2 or TRBV6-3 to TRBJ2-1, with 7 bases fitting TRBD1. After removal of 10 bases from V and 14 bases from J, the junction contained 8 bases not matched to a gene. The V gene's germline CDR1 is MNHEY and CDR2 SVGEGT. CDR3 length equals 10 residues.

This clonotype was counted at least ten times. The chain uses TRBV9 and TRBJ2-1; D unresolved. The CDR3 is made up of 13 amino acids. Germline values: CDR1 SGDLS, CDR2 YYNGEE. V lost 4 bases and J 4 bases, leaving 9 bases between the germline ends. The CDR3 DNA is TGTGCCAGCAGCCTTACCCAATACAATGAGCAGTTCTTC. This translates into CASSLTQYNEQFF.

The chain is built from TRBV6-5 and TRBJ1-2; TRBD1 is a possible D gene (5 bases). Per the germline V gene, CDR1 is MNHEY and CDR2 is SVGAGI. There are 16 residues in the CDR3. Trimming removed 0 bases at V and 0 bases at J, with 11 bases between. CDR3 amino acids: CASSYSIQGPNYGYTF. CDR3 coding DNA: TGTGCCAGCAGTTACTCGATCCAGGGACCTAACTATGGCTACACCTTC.

The table lists this clonotype with many counts. The rearrangement joins TRBV5-1 to TRBJ2-7; D may correspond to TRBD1 or TRBD2 (5 bases each). Trimming shortened V by 3 bases and J by 7 bases, and 20 bases separated the two germline ends. Germline lookup yields CDR1 SGHRS and CDR2 YFSETQ. The CDR3 spans 15 residues. The CDR3 is CASSSEGATTGEQYF. CDR3 nucleotide sequence: TGCGCCAGCAGCTCCGAAGGGGCCACTACGGGGGAGCAGTACTTC.

This clonotype has a handful of counts. This chain connects TRBV5-1 to TRBJ1-5; tentative D call: TRBD1 (6 bases). The V end was cut by 4 bases, the J end by 5 bases, with 10 bases between. CDR3 length equals 13 residues. Germline V CDR1 and CDR2: SGHRS, YFSETQ. The CDR3 nucleotides read TGCGCCAGCAGCCCACAGGGCGATCAGCCCCAGCATTTT. Its translation: CASSPQGDQPQHF.

This clonotype occurred a few times. An end of the junction does not agree with germline; a read error may underlie this. The chain combines TRBV7-7 with TRBJ2-2; maybe TRBD2 (6 bases). Per germline, CDR1 SSHAT and CDR2 FNYEAQ (reference sequence). This CDR3 comprises 14 residues. The chain's CDR3 is CASRGDFYTGELFF. The CDR3 nucleotides read TGTGCTAGCAGAGGGGACTTCTACACCGGGGAGCTGTTTTTT.

To note about this clonotype: Germline and junction disagree at one end, which may indicate a read error. This chain joins TRBV19 and TRBJ2-1; D is undetermined. CDR3 length: 11 amino acids. CDR1 is LNHDA, CDR2 SQIVND, per germline (reference sequence). Here the CDR3 reads CAGSLYNEQFF. The CDR3 nucleotides read TGTGCCGGTAGTCTTTACAATGAGCAGTTCTTC.

In its sample, this clonotype was seen a few times. This chain uses TRBV7-2 with TRBJ1-2; 10 bases map to TRBD1. CDR1 SGHTA and CDR2 FQGNSA come from the germline V gene. V shed 6 bases, J shed 2 bases, and the junction held 6 bases outside the gene matches. The CDR3 runs to 15 residues. CDR3: CASSKDRGRNYGYTF. The CDR3, as DNA: TGTGCCAGCAGTAAAGACAGGGGGCGAAACTATGGCTACACCTTC. Full variable domain (rest looked up from reference TRBV7-2 and TRBJ1-2): GAGVSQSPSNKVTEKGKDVELRCDPISGHTALYWYRQSLGQGLEFLIYFQGNSAPDKSGLPSDRFSAERTGGSVSTLTIQRTQQEDSAVYLCASSKDRGRNYGYTFGSGTRLTVV.

This rearrangement joins TRBV6-1 to TRBJ1-1; D remains unclear. V lost 1 base to trimming and J lost 11 bases, with 14 bases between them. The CDR3 consists of 13 residues. CDR1 MNHNS and CDR2 SASEGT come from the germline V gene. This chain's CDR3 is CASSEVLREVAFF. CDR3 coding DNA: TGTGCCAGCAGTGAAGTCCTGAGGGAGGTGGCTTTCTTT.